This T cell receptor (beta chain) was found in a study of blood T cell repertoires in COVID-19. Study background: In each case, the material was cDNA or gDNA derived from T cells, B-cell-depleted T cells, or PBMCs.

Trimming took off 1 base at V and 4 bases at J, with 8 bases between the two ends. The CDR3 is made up of 14 amino acids. The germline gives CDR1 SNHLY, CDR2 FYNNEI. Sequencing was performed with immunoSEQ multiplex PCR; in TCRdb, only in-frame clones are kept and a portion is missing. Of 150,000 to 180,000 clones listed, 60% to 85% are singletons. Details on this clone: The same CDR3 arises from other DNA sequences in this sample as well.

Input material: peripheral blood. The V call is TRBV2, the J call TRBJ1-5; D may be TRBD1 (5 bases). The source of this sequence is a man aged 80 or over with acute or convalescent COVID-19. The CDR3: CASSEVQVNQPQHF. The CDR3 nucleotides are TGTGCCAGCAGTGAAGTACAGGTGAATCAGCCCCAGCATTTT.